A single sample gave rise to the 26 T cell receptor beta chains below, sequenced in a study of cytomegalovirus exposure and HLA in healthy donors. The PCR had 60 Vbeta and 13 Jbeta primers. Measured with immunoSEQ multiplex PCR; TCRdb has only the in-frame clones, and not every one. The table records approximately 190,000 clones, approximately 78% of them present only once. Sequencing was performed on PBMCs. The receptors were gathered from a young woman in good health and CMV-seronegative.

This clone appeared a single time. CDR3 loop: CASSFLGLAGEKETQYF. Here the CDR3 DNA reads TGTGCCAGCAGTTTTTTAGGACTAGCGGGAGAAAAAGAGACCCAGTACTTC. This sequence joins TRBV27 and TRBJ2-5; 13 bases are shared with TRBD2. The length of the CDR3 is 17 residues. The trim removed 3 bases at V and 3 bases at J, leaving 7 bases unmatched. Germline V gives CDR1 MNHEY, CDR2 SMNVEV (reference sequence).

The genes are TRBV6-5 and TRBJ2-3; D unclear. There are 13 residues in the CDR3. Germline V gives CDR1 MNHEY, CDR2 SVGAGI. V lost 6 bases and J lost 1, with 8 bases in between. The CDR3, as DNA: TGTGCCAGCAGACTTGTCGGCACAGATACGCAGTATTTT. Translated, it gives CASRLVGTDTQYF.

The chain has TRBV7-9 and TRBJ2-2; D is unclear. V was trimmed by 2 bases and J by 5 bases, leaving 6 bases between them. CDR3 length equals 13 residues. The germline gives CDR1 SEHNR, CDR2 FQNEAQ (reference sequence). CDR3 DNA sequence: TGTGCCAGCAGCTTACGAGGAACCGGGGAGCTGTTTTTT. It yields the protein CASSLRGTGELFF.

The CDR3 DNA reads TGTGCCAGCAGCGTAGATTGGGGGACTCATTACAGCTCCTACAATGAGCAGTTCTTC. It translates to CASSVDWGTHYSSYNEQFF. The chain carries TRBV9 and TRBJ2-1; possible D gene TRBD2, 6 bases. Germline V lookup: CDR1 SGDLS, CDR2 YYNGEE. The CDR3 is 19 residues long. Deletions cut 0 bases from V and 0 bases from J, with 19 bases between. Full variable domain (missing parts from reference TRBV9 and TRBJ2-1): DSGVTQTPKHLITATGQRVTLRCSPRSGDLSVYWYQQSLDQGLQFLIQYYNGEERAKGNILERFSAQQFPDLHSELNLSSLELGDSALYFCASSVDWGTHYSSYNEQFFGPGTRLTVL.

The chain combines TRBV7-2 with TRBJ1-6, with D perhaps matching TRBD1 (6 bases). The CDR3 runs 16 residues. Trimming cost V 2 bases and J 9 bases, with 17 bases left between them. Germline V gene sequence: CDR1 SGHTA, CDR2 FQGNSA. The CDR3 region has the DNA TGTGCCAGCAGCTTACGACAGGCCACGAGGAGTTCACCCCTCCACTTT. The encoded protein is CASSLRQATRSSPLHF.

The V gene is TRBV28, the J gene TRBJ2-1; TRBD2 is a possible D gene (6 bases). V was shortened by 6 bases and J by 6 bases, with 18 bases between the two germline ends. Germline V gene sequence: CDR1 MDHEN, CDR2 SYDVKM. The CDR3 loop spans 15 amino acids. The CDR3 spells CASRTRGLLRNEQFF. The DNA for the CDR3 is TGTGCCAGCAGGACTAGGGGACTCTTACGCAATGAGCAGTTCTTC.

This sequence joins TRBV9 and TRBJ1-6, with D maybe TRBD1 (6 bases). V was pared by 4 bases and J by 3 bases, with 14 bases between. The CDR3 is 16 residues long. Germline values: CDR1 SGDLS, CDR2 YYNGEE. Here the CDR3 reads CASSPHRELYNSPLHF. DNA for the CDR3: TGTGCCAGCAGCCCCCACAGGGAACTCTATAATTCACCCCTCCACTTT.

The V call is TRBV6-5, the J call TRBJ2-1; TRBD1 matches 9 bases. Germline values: CDR1 MNHEY, CDR2 SVGAGI. Unmatched junction bases numbered 11, after V lost 4 bases and J lost 7 bases. This CDR3 has 16 amino acids. The CDR3 loop reads CASSSADRGITNEQFF. The CDR3 nucleotides are TGTGCCAGCAGTTCGGCGGACAGGGGAATAACAAATGAGCAGTTCTTC.

The J gene is TRBJ2-1, the V gene TRBV5-8, with 11 bases lining up with TRBD2. The CDR3 loop spans 16 amino acids. Trimming cost V 0 bases and J 8 bases; bases outside gene matches: 7. CDR1 and CDR2 from the germline V gene are SGHTS and YDEGEE. CDR3 in DNA: TGTGCCAGCAGCTTGGCCGAGACTAGCGGGGTCTATGAGCAGTTCTTC. This encodes CASSLAETSGVYEQFF.

This chain uses TRBV27 with TRBJ2-1; D unclear. From germline, CDR1 is MNHEY and CDR2 SMNVEV (reference sequence). The CDR3 extends over 11 amino acids. The V end was cut by 3 bases, the J end by 7 bases, with 4 bases between. The CDR3 loop is CASSFFNEQFF. DNA for the CDR3: TGTGCCAGCAGTTTCTTTAATGAGCAGTTCTTC.

A few counts support this clone. The chain uses TRBV27 and TRBJ2-5; 12 positions match TRBD2. Per the germline V gene, CDR1 is MNHEY and CDR2 is SMNVEV (reference sequence). There are 22 residues in the CDR3. Germline trimming cut 2 bases from V and 0 bases from J; bases unmatched to any gene: 19. DNA for the CDR3: TGTGCCAGCAGTTTAGGGTGGTTGGCTAGCGGGAGGGCCTTGGGTGACCAAGAGACCCAGTACTTC. Translating it yields CASSLGWLASGRALGDQETQYF.

The J gene is TRBJ2-1, the V gene TRBV11-3; 9 bases align to TRBD2. Trimming took 8 bases from V and 1 from J; bases not matched to a gene: 3. The V gene's germline CDR1 is SGHNT and CDR2 YENEEA. The CDR3 is made up of 14 amino acids. The CDR3 bases are TGTGCCAGCGCGGCGGGGGGGTCCTACAATGAGCAGTTCTTC. Its protein product is CASAAGGSYNEQFF. The full variable domain, rest sourced from reference TRBV11-3 and TRBJ2-1, is EAGVVQSPRYKIIEKKQPVAFWCNPISGHNTLYWYLQNLGQGPELLIRYENEEAVDDSQLPKDRFSAERLKGVDSTLKIQPAELGDSAVYLCASAAGGSYNEQFFGPGTRLTVL.

The chain combines TRBV6-1 with TRBJ1-1; no reliable D call. This CDR3 region has 13 residues. Trimming cost V 3 bases and J 3 bases, with 8 bases left between them. Germline V gene lookup returns CDR1 MNHNS and CDR2 SASEGT. For the CDR3, the DNA is TGTGCCAGCAGTGATCAACTGGACACTGAAGCTTTCTTT. This encodes CASSDQLDTEAFF.

This chain uses TRBV7-9 with TRBJ1-1; D uncertain. The CDR3 extends over 13 amino acids. CDR1 is SEHNR, CDR2 FQNEAQ, per germline (reference sequence). V was pared by 3 bases and J by 3 bases, with 8 bases between. The CDR3 DNA follows: TGTGCCAGCAGCTTCCAACGGGACACTGAAGCTTTCTTT. Translation gives CASSFQRDTEAFF.

This chain uses TRBV27 with TRBJ2-7; TRBD2 matches 8 bases. CDR3 length: 15 residues. Trimming at V came to 8 bases and at J to 2 bases, leaving 11 bases not matched to a gene. Germline CDR1 reads MNHEY; CDR2 reads SMNVEV (reference sequence). CDR3 in amino acids: CASSLTGGFAYEQYF. CDR3 in DNA: TGTGCCAGCTCCCTGACGGGAGGGTTTGCCTACGAGCAGTACTTC.

V is TRBV2 and J is TRBJ2-1; TRBD2 matches 12 bases. The CDR3 spans 16 residues. V lost 7 bases and J lost 2; bases outside the gene matches: 6. Germline V lookup: CDR1 SNHLY, CDR2 FYNNEI. The CDR3: CASKSGLAGTYNEQFF. The CDR3, as DNA: TGTGCCAGCAAGTCGGGACTAGCGGGCACCTACAATGAGCAGTTCTTC.

The chain links TRBV10-3 to TRBJ2-5; 7 bases agree with TRBD1. V dropped 4 bases and J dropped 9; count of bases not matched to a gene: 11. The CDR3 sequence is 14 residues long. Germline CDR1 ENHRY, CDR2 SYGVKD. In DNA, the CDR3 is TGTGCCATCAGTGGGAACAGGGGTCAAGGGGCCCAGTACTTC. Protein product: CAISGNRGQGAQYF.

The V gene is TRBV27, the J gene TRBJ2-7, with TRBD2 matching 12 bases. V lost 5 bases, J lost 3 bases, and 2 bases stayed unmatched. Per germline, CDR1 MNHEY and CDR2 SMNVEV (reference sequence). The CDR3 totals 14 residues. CDR3 residues: CASSPTSGSYEQYF. In DNA, the CDR3 is TGTGCCAGCAGTCCGACTAGCGGGAGCTACGAGCAGTACTTC.

The table lists this clone with a few counts. V gene TRBV2 combines with J gene TRBJ2-2; tentatively, D is TRBD2 (6 bases). V lost 6 bases and J 1 base, leaving 9 bases between the germline ends. The germline V gene encodes CDR1 SNHLY and CDR2 FYNNEI. The CDR3 runs 14 residues. The CDR3 sequence is CASRGTWNTGELFF. The CDR3 nucleotides read TGTGCCAGCAGGGGGACTTGGAACACCGGGGAGCTGTTTTTT.

This clone was seen a single time. The chain links TRBV9 to TRBJ1-5; 8 bases match TRBD1. V was clipped by 3 bases and J by 10 bases; unmatched bases: 6. CDR3 length: 13 residues. Germline lookup yields CDR1 SGDLS and CDR2 YYNGEE. CDR3 protein: CASSGRTGSPQHF. The CDR3 DNA reads TGTGCCAGCAGCGGTCGGACAGGGAGCCCCCAGCATTTT.

This clone showed up just once. This chain connects TRBV7-6 to TRBJ2-1, with D maybe TRBD1 (5 bases). Trimming removed 5 bases at V and 3 bases at J, with 8 bases between. The length of the CDR3 is 13 residues. The germline V gene has CDR1 SGHVS and CDR2 FNYEAQ. The CDR3 reads CASSRDSYNEQFF. The CDR3 DNA reads as TGTGCCAGCAGCCGTGACAGCTACAATGAGCAGTTCTTC.

The chain uses TRBV2 and TRBJ2-5; 9 positions agree with TRBD1. The tail of the sequence fits TRBJ2-7 better, so the J call may be wrong. Germline V gives CDR1 SNHLY, CDR2 FYNNEI. The CDR3 contains 15 residues. As DNA, the CDR3 is TGTGCCAGCAGCGTGGGACAGGGCAGCTCCTACGAGCAGTACTTC. Amino acids: CASSVGQGSSYEQYF.

This rearrangement joins TRBV28 to TRBJ1-2, with D possibly being TRBD1 (5 bases). This CDR3 comprises 15 residues. Germline V gene data show CDR1 as MDHEN and CDR2 as SYDVKM. The V end lost 1 base, the J end lost 4 bases, and 13 bases lay between the germline ends. This CDR3 reads CASSLYHTGSYGYTF. The CDR3 bases are TGTGCCAGCAGTTTATACCACACAGGAAGCTATGGCTACACCTTC.

This clone came up once. The chain links TRBV5-6 to TRBJ2-7, with a tentative D call TRBD2 (5 bases). CDR1 and CDR2 from the germline V gene are SGHDT and YYEEEE. V was clipped by 4 bases and J by 1 base, with 18 bases between them. The CDR3 spans 16 residues. CDR3 in DNA: TGTGCCAGCAGCCTTGGAGGCCTCACGGGGTCCTACGAGCAGTACTTC. It codes for CASSLGGLTGSYEQYF.

The V call is TRBV2, the J call TRBJ2-2; weak D call: TRBD2 (6 bases). Looked up from germline, CDR1 is SNHLY and CDR2 is FYNNEI. Trimming left V 0 bases short and J 5 bases short, with 13 bases between. The CDR3 runs to 16 residues. Written as DNA, the CDR3 is TGTGCCAGCAGTGAAGCACCGGAGGGTATAACCGGGGAGCTGTTTTTT. The encoded protein is CASSEAPEGITGELFF.

Only one count was recorded for this clone. The chain links TRBV10-1 to TRBJ2-7, with 8 bases that match TRBD1. Losses at the gene ends were 6 bases for V and 2 bases for J; bases not matched to a gene: 6. Germline V gene sequence: CDR1 WNHNN, CDR2 SYGVQD (reference sequence). The length of the CDR3 is 14 residues. As DNA, the CDR3 is TGCGCCAGCAGCCTGGGACAGGATACCTACGAGCAGTACTTC. Its translation is CASSLGQDTYEQYF.